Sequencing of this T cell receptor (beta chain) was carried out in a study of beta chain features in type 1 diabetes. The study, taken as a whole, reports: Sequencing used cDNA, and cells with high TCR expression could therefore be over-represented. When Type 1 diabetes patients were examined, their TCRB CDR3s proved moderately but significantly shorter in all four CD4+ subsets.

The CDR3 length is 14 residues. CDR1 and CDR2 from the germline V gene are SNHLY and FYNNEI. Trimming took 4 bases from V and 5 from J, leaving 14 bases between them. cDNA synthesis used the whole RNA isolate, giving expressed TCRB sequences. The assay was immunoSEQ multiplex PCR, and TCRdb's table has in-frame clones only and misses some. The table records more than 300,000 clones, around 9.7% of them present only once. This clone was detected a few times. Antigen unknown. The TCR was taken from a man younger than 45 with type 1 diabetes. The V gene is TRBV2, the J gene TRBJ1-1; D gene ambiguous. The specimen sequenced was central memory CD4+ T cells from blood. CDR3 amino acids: CASSGTWGWTEAFF. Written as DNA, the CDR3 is TGTGCCAGCAGTGGGACGTGGGGTTGGACTGAAGCTTTCTTT.